This T cell receptor beta chain was profiled in a study of a mutant IDH1 vaccine in newly diagnosed glioma. The wider study: The study gave patients eight vaccinations in weeks 1, 3, 5, 7, 11, 15, 19, 23. Investigators started vaccination 4-6 weeks after radiotherapy alone, or with temozolomide cycles.

Libraries were prepared by immunoSEQ multiplex PCR; TCRdb keeps only in-frame clonotypes and omits some of them. The repertoire holds 75,000 to 80,000 clones, around 85% seen once, with roughly 0.81% in the top ten. The CDR3 sequence is 14 residues long. V lost 4 bases to trimming and J lost 7 bases; unmatched junction nucleotides: 10. Germline V gene sequence: CDR1 SGDLS, CDR2 YYNGEE. Regarding time point: week 23, last vaccination. Vaccinated patients received 300 ug of mutant IDH1 20-mer peptide per dose, with topical imiquimod. This clone showed up just a few times. The antigen remains undetermined.

This material consisted of PBMCs, taken from a glioma patient whose treatment included an IDH1 peptide vaccine. This receptor was obtained from a woman in her forties or fifties with glioma. This chain uses TRBV9 with TRBJ1-1, with TRBD1 matching 7 bases. The CDR3 here is CASSPTGKRGEAFF. The CDR3 DNA reads TGTGCCAGCAGCCCGACAGGGAAGCGGGGTGAAGCTTTCTTT.